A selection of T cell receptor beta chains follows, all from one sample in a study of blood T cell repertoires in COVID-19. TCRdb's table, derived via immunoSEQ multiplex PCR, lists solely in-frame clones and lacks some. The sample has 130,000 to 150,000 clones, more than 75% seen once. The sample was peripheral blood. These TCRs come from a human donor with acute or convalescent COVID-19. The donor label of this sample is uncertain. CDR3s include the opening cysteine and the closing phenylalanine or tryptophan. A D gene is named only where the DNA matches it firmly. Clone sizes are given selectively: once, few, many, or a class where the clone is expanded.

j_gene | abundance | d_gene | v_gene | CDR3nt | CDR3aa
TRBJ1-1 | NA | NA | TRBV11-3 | TGTGCCAGCAGCTTTACAGGGAACACTGAAGCTTTCTTT | CASSFTGNTEAFF
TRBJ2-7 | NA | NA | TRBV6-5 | TGTGCCAGCAGTTACTTGACAGGCTCCTACGAGCAGTACTTC | CASSYLTGSYEQYF
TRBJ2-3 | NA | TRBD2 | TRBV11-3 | TGTGCCAGCAGCCAGGGGACTAGCGGAGAAGATACGCAGTATTTT | CASSQGTSGEDTQYF
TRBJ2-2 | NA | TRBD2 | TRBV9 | TGTGCCAGCAGCGTAGTTAGCGGGAGGACCGGGGAGCTGTTTTTT | CASSVVSGRTGELFF
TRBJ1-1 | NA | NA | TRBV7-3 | TGTGCCAGCAGCTCAGATAACTCCTGGGGGGTCGGCGCTGAAGCTTTCTTT | CASSSDNSWGVGAEAFF
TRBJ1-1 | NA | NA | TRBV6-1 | TGTGCCAGCATCGTGAACACTGAAGCTTTCTTT | CASIVNTEAFF
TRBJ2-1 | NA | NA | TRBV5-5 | TGTGCCAGCAGCTTGCGAGGTTCCTACAATGAGCAGTTCTTC | CASSLRGSYNEQFF
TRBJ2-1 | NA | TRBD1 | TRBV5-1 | TGCGCCAGCAGCTGGACAGGCAATGAGCAGTTCTTC | CASSWTGNEQFF
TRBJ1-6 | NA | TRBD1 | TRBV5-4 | TGTGCCAGCAGCACAGGGGGGGGGCTCAGCTCCTATAATTCACCCCTCCACTTT | CASSTGGGLSSYNSPLHF
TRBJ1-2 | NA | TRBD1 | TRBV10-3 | TGTGCCATCAGTGACCAGACAGGGCTGAGTGGCGGCTACACCTTC | CAISDQTGLSGGYTF
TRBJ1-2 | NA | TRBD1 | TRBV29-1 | TGCAGCGTTGACGATGAAAGGACAGGGGGCCGGCTTGGCTACACCTTC | CSVDDERTGGRLGYTF
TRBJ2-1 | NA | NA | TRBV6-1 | TGTGCCAGCAGTGAAGCATATTGGCCTAATGAGCAGTTCTTC | CASSEAYWPNEQFF
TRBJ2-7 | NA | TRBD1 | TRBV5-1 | TGCGCCAGCGCTCCGTTGACAGGGTCCATGGGCTACGAGCAGTACTTC | CASAPLTGSMGYEQYF
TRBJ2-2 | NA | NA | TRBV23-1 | TGCGCCAGCAGCGGACTTTTAGTGGGCGCCGGGGAGCTGTTTTTT | CASSGLLVGAGELFF
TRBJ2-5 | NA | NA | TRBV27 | TGTGCCAGCAGTCCTTTCTCGGGGGAAGAGACCCAGTACTTC | CASSPFSGEETQYF
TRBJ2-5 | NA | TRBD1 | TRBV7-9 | TGTGCCAGCAGCCCGAGGACAGGCCGAGAGACCCAGTACTTC | CASSPRTGRETQYF
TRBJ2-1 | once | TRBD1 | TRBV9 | TGTGCCAGCAGCACCCGGGACAGGGCCTACAATGAGCAGTTCTTC | CASSTRDRAYNEQFF
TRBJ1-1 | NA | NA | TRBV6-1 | TGTGCCAGCAGTGAATGGTTGGGGGGAATGAACACTGAAGCTTTCTTT | CASSEWLGGMNTEAFF
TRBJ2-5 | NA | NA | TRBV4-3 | TGCGCCAGCAGCCAAGGCTACGGAGCGGCCTACGGGAAGACCCAGTACTTC | CASSQGYGAAYGKTQYF
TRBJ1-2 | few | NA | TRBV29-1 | TGCAGCGCTGGCGGCGGAGCTAACTATGGCTACACCTTC | CSAGGGANYGYTF
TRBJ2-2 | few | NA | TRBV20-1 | TGCAGTGCTAGTTCGGGGGTTGGCGGGGAGCTGTTTTTT | CSASSGVGGELFF
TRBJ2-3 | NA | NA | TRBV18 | TGTGCCAGCTCGACAGGAATCACAGATACGCAGTATTTT | CASSTGITDTQYF
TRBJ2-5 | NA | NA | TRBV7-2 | TGTGCCAGCAGCTTAGCGTGGGCCCAAGAGACCCAGTACTTC | CASSLAWAQETQYF
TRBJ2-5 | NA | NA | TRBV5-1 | TGCGCCAGCAGCCCCCCGCCACCCAGGGGAGAGACCCAGTACTTC | CASSPPPPRGETQYF
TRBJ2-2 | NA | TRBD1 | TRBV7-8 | TGTGCCAGCAGGTACTTAGGGACAGGAGACACCGGGGAGCTGTTTTTT | CASRYLGTGDTGELFF
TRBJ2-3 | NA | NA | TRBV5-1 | TGCGCCAGCAGCTTAAGTCGACGGGAGGATACGCAGTATTTT | CASSLSRREDTQYF
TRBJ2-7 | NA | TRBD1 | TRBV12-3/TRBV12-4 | TGTGCCAGCAGGACAGGGAAAAACTACGAGCAGTACTTC | CASRTGKNYEQYF
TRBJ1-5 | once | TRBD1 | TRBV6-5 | TGTGCCACTGGGACAGGGGCGAATCAGCCCCAGCATTTT | CATGTGANQPQHF
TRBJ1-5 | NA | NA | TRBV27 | TGTGCCAGCCGCGGCGGCAGGGAAAATCAGCCCCAGCATTTT | CASRGGRENQPQHF
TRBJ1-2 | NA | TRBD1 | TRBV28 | TGTGCCAGCAGTGCTTACAGGGGTGGCTACACCTTC | CASSAYRGGYTF
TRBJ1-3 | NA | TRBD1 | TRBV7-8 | TGTGCCAGCAGCTTGGACAGGCTCTCTGGAAACACCATATATTTT | CASSLDRLSGNTIYF
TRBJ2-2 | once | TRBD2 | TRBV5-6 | TGTGCCAGCAGCTCGGCTAGCGGGAGTCCCGGGGAGCTGTTTTTT | CASSSASGSPGELFF
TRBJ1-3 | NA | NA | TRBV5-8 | TGTGCCAGCAGCTCCCCGGGAGGCCCCTCTGGAAACACCATATATTTT | CASSSPGGPSGNTIYF
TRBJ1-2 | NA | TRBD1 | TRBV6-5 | TGTGCCAGCAGTACGACGACAGGGCGCTATGGCTACACCTTC | CASSTTTGRYGYTF
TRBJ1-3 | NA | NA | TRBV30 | TGTGCCTGGGCCGTTCAGGGGGGAAACACCATATATTTT | CAWAVQGGNTIYF
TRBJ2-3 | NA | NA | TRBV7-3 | TGTGCCAGCAGCTTCGGACTTGATACGCAGTATTTT | CASSFGLDTQYF
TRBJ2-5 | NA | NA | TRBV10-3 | TGTGCCATCAGTGATACGACAGGGACTGTAGAGACCCAGTACTTC | CAISDTTGTVETQYF
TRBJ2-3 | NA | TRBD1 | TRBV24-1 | TGTGCCACCAGTGTCGCCGGGACAGGGTCGGATACGCAGTATTTT | CATSVAGTGSDTQYF
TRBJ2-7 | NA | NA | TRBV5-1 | TGCGCCAGCAGCATAAATTACGAGCAGTACTTC | CASSINYEQYF
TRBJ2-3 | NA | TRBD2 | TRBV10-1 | TGCGCCAGGGGGAGGCGGGCGGGAGGGCCCTCGACAGATACGCAGTATTTT | CARGRRAGGPSTDTQYF
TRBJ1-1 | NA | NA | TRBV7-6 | TGTGCCAGCAGTCCCACGTCACCACAGGGGAACACTGAAGCTTTCTTT | CASSPTSPQGNTEAFF
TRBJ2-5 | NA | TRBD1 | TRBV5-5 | TGTGCCAGCAGCTTGGGACAGGGGTGGGAGACCCAGTACTTC | CASSLGQGWETQYF
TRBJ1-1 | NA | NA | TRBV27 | TGTGCCAGCCAATCGGGCTTCGGGAAATCGTACACTGAAGCTTTCTTT | CASQSGFGKSYTEAFF
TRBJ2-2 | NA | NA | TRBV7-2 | TGTGCCAGCAGCTTAGACGGAGGGGGAGGGGAAACCGGGGAGCTGTTTTTT | CASSLDGGGGETGELFF
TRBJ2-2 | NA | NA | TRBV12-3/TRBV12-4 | TGTGCCAGCACCATTACCGGGGAGCTGTTTTTT | CASTITGELFF
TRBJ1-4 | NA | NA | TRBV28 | TGTGCCAGCAGTTTACAGGCAACTAATGAAAAACTGTTTTTT | CASSLQATNEKLFF
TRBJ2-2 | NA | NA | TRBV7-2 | TGTGCCAGCAGCTTAAGTCGCCGGGGAACCGGGGAGCTGTTTTTT | CASSLSRRGTGELFF
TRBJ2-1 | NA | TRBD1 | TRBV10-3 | TGTGCCATCAGTGGGGCGACAGGGTATGAGCAGTTCTTC | CAISGATGYEQFF
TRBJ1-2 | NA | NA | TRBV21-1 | TGTGCCAGCATCAACAAAGAAGGACAGGATGGGTATGGCTACACCTTC | CASINKEGQDGYGYTF
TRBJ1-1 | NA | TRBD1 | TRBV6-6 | TGTGCCAGCAGCGGACAGGGGAACACTGAAGCTTTCTTT | CASSGQGNTEAFF
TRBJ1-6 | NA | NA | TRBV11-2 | TGTGCCAGCAGCCCGGAGGCGTATTCACCCCTCCACTTT | CASSPEAYSPLHF
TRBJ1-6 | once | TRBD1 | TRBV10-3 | TGTGCCACACGATTGACAGGGAGGAATTCACCCCTCCACTTT | CATRLTGRNSPLHF